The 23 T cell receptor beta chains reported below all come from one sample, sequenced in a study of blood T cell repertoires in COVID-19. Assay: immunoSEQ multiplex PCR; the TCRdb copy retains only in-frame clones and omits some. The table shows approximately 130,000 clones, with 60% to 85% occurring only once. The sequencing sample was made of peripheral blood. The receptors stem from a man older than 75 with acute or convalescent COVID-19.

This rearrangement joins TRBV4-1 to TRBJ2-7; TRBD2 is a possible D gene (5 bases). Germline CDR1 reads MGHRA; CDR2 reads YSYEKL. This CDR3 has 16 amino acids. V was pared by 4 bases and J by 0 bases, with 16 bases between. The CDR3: CASSPGRARSSYEQYF. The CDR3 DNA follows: TGCGCCAGCAGCCCTGGGCGGGCCAGGAGCTCCTACGAGCAGTACTTC.

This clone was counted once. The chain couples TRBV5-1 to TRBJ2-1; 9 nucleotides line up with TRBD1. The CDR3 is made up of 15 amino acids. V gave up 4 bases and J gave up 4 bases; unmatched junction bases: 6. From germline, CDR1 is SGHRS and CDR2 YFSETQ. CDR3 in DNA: TGCGCCAGCAGCAACCGGGACAGGGCTTACAATGAGCAGTTCTTC. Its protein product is CASSNRDRAYNEQFF. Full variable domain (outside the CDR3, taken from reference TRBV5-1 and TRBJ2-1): KAGVTQTPRYLIKTRGQQVTLSCSPISGHRSVSWYQQTPGQGLQFLFEYFSETQRNKGNFPGRFSGRQFSNSRSEMNVSTLELGDSALYLCASSNRDRAYNEQFFGPGTRLTVL.

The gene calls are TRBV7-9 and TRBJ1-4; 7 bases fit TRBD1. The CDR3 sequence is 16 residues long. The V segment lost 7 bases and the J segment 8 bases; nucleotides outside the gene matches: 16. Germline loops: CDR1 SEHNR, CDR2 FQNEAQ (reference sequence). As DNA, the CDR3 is TGTGCCAGCACTCGAAATCGAGCAGGGGGTCGAGAAAAACTGTTTTTT. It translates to CASTRNRAGGREKLFF.

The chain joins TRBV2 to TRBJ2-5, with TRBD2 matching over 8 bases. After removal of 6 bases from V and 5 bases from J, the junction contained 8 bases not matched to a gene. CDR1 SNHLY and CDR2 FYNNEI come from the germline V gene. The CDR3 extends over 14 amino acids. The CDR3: CASRERGSRETQYF. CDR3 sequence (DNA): TGTGCCAGCAGAGAGCGGGGGTCAAGGGAGACCCAGTACTTC.

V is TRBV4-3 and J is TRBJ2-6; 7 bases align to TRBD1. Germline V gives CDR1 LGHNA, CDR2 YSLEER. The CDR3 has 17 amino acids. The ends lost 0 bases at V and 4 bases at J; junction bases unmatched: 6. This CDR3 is CASSQDSRGPGANVLTF. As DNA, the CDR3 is TGCGCCAGCAGCCAAGATAGTAGGGGGCCAGGGGCCAACGTCCTGACTTTC.

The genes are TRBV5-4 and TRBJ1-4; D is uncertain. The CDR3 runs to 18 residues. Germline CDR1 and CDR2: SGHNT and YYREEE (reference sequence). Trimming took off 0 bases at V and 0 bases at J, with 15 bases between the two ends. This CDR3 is CASSLVPSDTSTNEKLFF. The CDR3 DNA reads TGTGCCAGCAGCTTGGTCCCGAGTGACACCTCAACTAATGAAAAACTGTTTTTT. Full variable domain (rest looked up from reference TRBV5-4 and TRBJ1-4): ETGVTQSPTHLIKTRGQQVTLRCSSQSGHNTVSWYQQALGQGPQFIFQYYREEENGRGNFPPRFSGLQFPNYSSELNVNALELDDSALYLCASSLVPSDTSTNEKLFFGSGTQLSVL.

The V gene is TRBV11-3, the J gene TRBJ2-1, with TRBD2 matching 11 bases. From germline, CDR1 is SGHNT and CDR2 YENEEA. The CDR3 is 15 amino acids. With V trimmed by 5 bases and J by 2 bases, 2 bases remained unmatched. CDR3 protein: CASSPSGGPYNEQFF. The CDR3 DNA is TGTGCCAGCAGCCCTAGCGGGGGGCCCTACAATGAGCAGTTCTTC. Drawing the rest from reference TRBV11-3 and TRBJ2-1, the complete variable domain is EAGVVQSPRYKIIEKKQPVAFWCNPISGHNTLYWYLQNLGQGPELLIRYENEEAVDDSQLPKDRFSAERLKGVDSTLKIQPAELGDSAVYLCASSPSGGPYNEQFFGPGTRLTVL.

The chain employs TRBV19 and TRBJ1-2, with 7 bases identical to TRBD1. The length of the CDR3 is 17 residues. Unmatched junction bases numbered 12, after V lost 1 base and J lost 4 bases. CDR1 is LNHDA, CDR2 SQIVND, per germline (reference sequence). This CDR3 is CASSIAEGQTISYGYTF. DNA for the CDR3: TGTGCCAGTAGTATAGCCGAGGGACAGACGATTAGCTATGGCTACACCTTC.

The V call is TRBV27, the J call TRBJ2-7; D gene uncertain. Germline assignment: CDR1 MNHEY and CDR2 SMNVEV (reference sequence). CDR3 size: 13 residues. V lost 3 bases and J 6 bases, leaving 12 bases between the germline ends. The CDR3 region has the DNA TGTGCCAGCAGTTTTACTCAATCCACCGAGCAGTACTTC. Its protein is CASSFTQSTEQYF.

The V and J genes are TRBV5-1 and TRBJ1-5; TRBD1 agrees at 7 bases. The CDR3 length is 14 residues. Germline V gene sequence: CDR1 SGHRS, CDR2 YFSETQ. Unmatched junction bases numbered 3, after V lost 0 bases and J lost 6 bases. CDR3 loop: CASSLDRGGQPQHF. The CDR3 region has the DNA TGCGCCAGCAGCTTGGACAGGGGCGGTCAGCCCCAGCATTTT.

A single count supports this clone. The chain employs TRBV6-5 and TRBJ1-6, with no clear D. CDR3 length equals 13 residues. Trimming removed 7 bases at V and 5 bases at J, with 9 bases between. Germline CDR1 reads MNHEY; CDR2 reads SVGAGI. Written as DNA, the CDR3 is TGTGCCAGCAAGTCGGGAAATAATTCACCCCTCCACTTT. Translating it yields CASKSGNNSPLHF.

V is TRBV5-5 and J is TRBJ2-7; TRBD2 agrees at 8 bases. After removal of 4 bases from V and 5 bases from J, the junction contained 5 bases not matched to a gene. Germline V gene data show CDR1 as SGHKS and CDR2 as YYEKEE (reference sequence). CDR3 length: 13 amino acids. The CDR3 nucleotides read TGTGCCAGCAGCCCACGGGGGGGGGACGAGCAGTACTTC. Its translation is CASSPRGGDEQYF.

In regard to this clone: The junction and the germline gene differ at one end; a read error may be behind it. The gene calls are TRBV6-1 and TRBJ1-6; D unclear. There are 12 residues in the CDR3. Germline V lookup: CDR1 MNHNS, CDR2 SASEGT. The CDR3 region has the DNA TGTGCCAGCAGCGAAGGTATCGTTTCCCTCCACTTT. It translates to CASSEGIVSLHF.

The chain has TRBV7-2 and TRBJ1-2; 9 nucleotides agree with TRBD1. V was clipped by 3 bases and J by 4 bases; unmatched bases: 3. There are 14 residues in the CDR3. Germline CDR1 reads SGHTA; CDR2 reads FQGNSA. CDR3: CASSLGQGSYGYTF. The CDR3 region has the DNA TGTGCCAGCAGCTTGGGACAGGGTTCCTATGGCTACACCTTC.

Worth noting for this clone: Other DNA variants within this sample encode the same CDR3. This CDR3 reads CASSPAPSSYEQYF. In nucleotides, the CDR3 is TGTGCCAGCTCACCAGCTCCGAGCTCCTACGAGCAGTACTTC. The V and J genes are TRBV18 and TRBJ2-7; no firm D call. Germline CDR1 is KGHSH and CDR2 is LQKENI. V was clipped by 2 bases and J by 0 bases, with 8 bases between them. There are 14 residues in the CDR3. The full variable domain, rest sourced from reference TRBV18 and TRBJ2-7, is NAGVMQNPRHLVRRRGQEARLRCSPMKGHSHVYWYRQLPEEGLKFMVYLQKENIIDESGMPKERFSAEFPKEGPSILRIQQVVRGDSAAYFCASSPAPSSYEQYFGPGTRLTVT.

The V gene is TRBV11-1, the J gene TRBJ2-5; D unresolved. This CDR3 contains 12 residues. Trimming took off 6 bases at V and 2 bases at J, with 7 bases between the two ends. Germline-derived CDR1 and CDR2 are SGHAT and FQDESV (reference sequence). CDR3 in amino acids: CASSNLQETQYF. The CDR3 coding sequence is TGTGCCAGCAGTAATCTTCAAGAGACCCAGTACTTC. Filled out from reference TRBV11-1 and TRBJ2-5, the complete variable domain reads EAEVAQSPRYKITEKSQAVAFWCDPISGHATLYWYRQILGQGPELLVQFQDESVVDDSQLPKDRFSAERLKGVDSTLKIQPAELGDSAMYLCASSNLQETQYFGPGTRLLVL.

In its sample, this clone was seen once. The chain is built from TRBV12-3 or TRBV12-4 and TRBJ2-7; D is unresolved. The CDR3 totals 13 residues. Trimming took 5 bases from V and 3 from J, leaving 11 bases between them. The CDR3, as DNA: TGTGCCAGCAGTCAACTTCACGACTACGAGCAGTACTTC. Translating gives CASSQLHDYEQYF.

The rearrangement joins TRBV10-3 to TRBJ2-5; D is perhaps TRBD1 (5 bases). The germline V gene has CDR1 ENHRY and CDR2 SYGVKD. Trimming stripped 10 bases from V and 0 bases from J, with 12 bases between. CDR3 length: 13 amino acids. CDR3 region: CATSSGYQETQYF. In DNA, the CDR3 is TGTGCCACCAGCTCAGGGTACCAAGAGACCCAGTACTTC.

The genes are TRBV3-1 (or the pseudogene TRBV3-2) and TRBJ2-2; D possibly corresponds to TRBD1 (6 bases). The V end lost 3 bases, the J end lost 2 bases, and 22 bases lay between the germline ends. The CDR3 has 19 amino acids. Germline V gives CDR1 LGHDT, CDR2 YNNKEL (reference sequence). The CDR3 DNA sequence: TGTGCCAGCAGCCACTTATATGACCTTAACAGGGATAACACCGGGGAGCTGTTTTTT. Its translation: CASSHLYDLNRDNTGELFF.

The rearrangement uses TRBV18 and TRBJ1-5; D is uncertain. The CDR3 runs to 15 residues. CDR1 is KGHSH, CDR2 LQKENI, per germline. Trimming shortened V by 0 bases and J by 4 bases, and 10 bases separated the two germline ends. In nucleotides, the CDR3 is TGTGCCAGCTCACCACCTGCGGGGATAAATCAGCCCCAGCATTTT. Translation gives CASSPPAGINQPQHF.

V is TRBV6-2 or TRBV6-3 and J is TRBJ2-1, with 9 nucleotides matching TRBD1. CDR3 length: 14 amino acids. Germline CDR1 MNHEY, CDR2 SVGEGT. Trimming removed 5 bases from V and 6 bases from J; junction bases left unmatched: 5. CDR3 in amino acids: CASSGDRVINEQFF. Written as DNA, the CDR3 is TGTGCCAGCAGTGGGGACAGGGTCATCAATGAGCAGTTCTTC.

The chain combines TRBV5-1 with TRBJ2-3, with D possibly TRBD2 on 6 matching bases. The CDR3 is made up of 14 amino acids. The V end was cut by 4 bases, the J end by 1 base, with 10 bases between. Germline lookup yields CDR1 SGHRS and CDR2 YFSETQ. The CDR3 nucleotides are TGCGCCAGCAGCCTGGGGGGAGGCACAGATACGCAGTATTTT. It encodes CASSLGGGTDTQYF.

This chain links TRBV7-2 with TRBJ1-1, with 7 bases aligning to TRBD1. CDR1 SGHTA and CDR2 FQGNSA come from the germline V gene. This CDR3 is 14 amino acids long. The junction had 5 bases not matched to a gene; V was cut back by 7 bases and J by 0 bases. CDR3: CASKKDRLNTEAFF. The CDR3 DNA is TGTGCCAGCAAGAAGGACAGGTTGAACACTGAAGCTTTCTTT.